This TCR beta chain was recovered during a study of shared clonotypes between healthy human individuals. Adult Caucasians living in Nashville, Tennessee made up all of the donors. CDR1 and CDR2 from the germline V gene are SGHVS and FNYEAQ. The CDR3 runs to 14 residues. V lost 1 base to trimming and J lost 6 bases, with 7 bases between them. This clone appeared a single time. Libraries were prepared by immunoSEQ multiplex PCR; TCRdb keeps only in-frame clonotypes and omits some of them. The data show some 2,100,000 clones, with 90% to 96% seen just once and over 0.1% held by the top ten. V usage is TRBV7-6 and J usage is TRBJ1-6; D is unclear. The sequence was collected from a man aged 18 to 30 in good health. The sample was naive CD4+ T cells sorted from blood. This sample's subset: CD45RA+ positively selected. The CDR3 nucleotides are TGTGCCAGCAGCTTAGACAGTATTAATTCACCCCTCCACTTT. This codes for CASSLDSINSPLHF.